This TCR beta chain was recovered during a study of shared clonotypes between healthy human individuals. The CDR3 sequence is 15 residues long. CDR1 is SGHNT, CDR2 YYREEE, per germline (reference sequence). The junction had 8 bases not matched to a gene; V was cut back by 0 bases and J by 6 bases. General study results and limits: The expectation was that sequencing depth would affect clonotype sharing among donors. Exclusively blood specimens were collected; tissue repertoires likely differ. Rarefaction exposed incomplete sorted-subset sequencing despite large depth.

Turning to this clone: Its specificity is not known.

The repertoire was sequenced with immunoSEQ multiplex PCR; TCRdb's copy has only in-frame clones and lacks some. The sample carries roughly 2.5 million clones, roughly 92% recorded once. The CD4+ fraction was divided into a CD45RA+ naive subset and a CD45RA-negative memory subset. Sequenced input: naive CD4+ T cells sorted from blood. The subset denotes: CD45RA+ positively selected. V and J are TRBV5-4 and TRBJ2-7, with TRBD2 matching over 8 bases. The receptor's source is a man aged 18 to 30 in good health. CDR3 DNA sequence: TGTGCCAGCAGCTTGGACAGCGGGAGAGTACTCGAGCAGTACTTC. As protein: CASSLDSGRVLEQYF.